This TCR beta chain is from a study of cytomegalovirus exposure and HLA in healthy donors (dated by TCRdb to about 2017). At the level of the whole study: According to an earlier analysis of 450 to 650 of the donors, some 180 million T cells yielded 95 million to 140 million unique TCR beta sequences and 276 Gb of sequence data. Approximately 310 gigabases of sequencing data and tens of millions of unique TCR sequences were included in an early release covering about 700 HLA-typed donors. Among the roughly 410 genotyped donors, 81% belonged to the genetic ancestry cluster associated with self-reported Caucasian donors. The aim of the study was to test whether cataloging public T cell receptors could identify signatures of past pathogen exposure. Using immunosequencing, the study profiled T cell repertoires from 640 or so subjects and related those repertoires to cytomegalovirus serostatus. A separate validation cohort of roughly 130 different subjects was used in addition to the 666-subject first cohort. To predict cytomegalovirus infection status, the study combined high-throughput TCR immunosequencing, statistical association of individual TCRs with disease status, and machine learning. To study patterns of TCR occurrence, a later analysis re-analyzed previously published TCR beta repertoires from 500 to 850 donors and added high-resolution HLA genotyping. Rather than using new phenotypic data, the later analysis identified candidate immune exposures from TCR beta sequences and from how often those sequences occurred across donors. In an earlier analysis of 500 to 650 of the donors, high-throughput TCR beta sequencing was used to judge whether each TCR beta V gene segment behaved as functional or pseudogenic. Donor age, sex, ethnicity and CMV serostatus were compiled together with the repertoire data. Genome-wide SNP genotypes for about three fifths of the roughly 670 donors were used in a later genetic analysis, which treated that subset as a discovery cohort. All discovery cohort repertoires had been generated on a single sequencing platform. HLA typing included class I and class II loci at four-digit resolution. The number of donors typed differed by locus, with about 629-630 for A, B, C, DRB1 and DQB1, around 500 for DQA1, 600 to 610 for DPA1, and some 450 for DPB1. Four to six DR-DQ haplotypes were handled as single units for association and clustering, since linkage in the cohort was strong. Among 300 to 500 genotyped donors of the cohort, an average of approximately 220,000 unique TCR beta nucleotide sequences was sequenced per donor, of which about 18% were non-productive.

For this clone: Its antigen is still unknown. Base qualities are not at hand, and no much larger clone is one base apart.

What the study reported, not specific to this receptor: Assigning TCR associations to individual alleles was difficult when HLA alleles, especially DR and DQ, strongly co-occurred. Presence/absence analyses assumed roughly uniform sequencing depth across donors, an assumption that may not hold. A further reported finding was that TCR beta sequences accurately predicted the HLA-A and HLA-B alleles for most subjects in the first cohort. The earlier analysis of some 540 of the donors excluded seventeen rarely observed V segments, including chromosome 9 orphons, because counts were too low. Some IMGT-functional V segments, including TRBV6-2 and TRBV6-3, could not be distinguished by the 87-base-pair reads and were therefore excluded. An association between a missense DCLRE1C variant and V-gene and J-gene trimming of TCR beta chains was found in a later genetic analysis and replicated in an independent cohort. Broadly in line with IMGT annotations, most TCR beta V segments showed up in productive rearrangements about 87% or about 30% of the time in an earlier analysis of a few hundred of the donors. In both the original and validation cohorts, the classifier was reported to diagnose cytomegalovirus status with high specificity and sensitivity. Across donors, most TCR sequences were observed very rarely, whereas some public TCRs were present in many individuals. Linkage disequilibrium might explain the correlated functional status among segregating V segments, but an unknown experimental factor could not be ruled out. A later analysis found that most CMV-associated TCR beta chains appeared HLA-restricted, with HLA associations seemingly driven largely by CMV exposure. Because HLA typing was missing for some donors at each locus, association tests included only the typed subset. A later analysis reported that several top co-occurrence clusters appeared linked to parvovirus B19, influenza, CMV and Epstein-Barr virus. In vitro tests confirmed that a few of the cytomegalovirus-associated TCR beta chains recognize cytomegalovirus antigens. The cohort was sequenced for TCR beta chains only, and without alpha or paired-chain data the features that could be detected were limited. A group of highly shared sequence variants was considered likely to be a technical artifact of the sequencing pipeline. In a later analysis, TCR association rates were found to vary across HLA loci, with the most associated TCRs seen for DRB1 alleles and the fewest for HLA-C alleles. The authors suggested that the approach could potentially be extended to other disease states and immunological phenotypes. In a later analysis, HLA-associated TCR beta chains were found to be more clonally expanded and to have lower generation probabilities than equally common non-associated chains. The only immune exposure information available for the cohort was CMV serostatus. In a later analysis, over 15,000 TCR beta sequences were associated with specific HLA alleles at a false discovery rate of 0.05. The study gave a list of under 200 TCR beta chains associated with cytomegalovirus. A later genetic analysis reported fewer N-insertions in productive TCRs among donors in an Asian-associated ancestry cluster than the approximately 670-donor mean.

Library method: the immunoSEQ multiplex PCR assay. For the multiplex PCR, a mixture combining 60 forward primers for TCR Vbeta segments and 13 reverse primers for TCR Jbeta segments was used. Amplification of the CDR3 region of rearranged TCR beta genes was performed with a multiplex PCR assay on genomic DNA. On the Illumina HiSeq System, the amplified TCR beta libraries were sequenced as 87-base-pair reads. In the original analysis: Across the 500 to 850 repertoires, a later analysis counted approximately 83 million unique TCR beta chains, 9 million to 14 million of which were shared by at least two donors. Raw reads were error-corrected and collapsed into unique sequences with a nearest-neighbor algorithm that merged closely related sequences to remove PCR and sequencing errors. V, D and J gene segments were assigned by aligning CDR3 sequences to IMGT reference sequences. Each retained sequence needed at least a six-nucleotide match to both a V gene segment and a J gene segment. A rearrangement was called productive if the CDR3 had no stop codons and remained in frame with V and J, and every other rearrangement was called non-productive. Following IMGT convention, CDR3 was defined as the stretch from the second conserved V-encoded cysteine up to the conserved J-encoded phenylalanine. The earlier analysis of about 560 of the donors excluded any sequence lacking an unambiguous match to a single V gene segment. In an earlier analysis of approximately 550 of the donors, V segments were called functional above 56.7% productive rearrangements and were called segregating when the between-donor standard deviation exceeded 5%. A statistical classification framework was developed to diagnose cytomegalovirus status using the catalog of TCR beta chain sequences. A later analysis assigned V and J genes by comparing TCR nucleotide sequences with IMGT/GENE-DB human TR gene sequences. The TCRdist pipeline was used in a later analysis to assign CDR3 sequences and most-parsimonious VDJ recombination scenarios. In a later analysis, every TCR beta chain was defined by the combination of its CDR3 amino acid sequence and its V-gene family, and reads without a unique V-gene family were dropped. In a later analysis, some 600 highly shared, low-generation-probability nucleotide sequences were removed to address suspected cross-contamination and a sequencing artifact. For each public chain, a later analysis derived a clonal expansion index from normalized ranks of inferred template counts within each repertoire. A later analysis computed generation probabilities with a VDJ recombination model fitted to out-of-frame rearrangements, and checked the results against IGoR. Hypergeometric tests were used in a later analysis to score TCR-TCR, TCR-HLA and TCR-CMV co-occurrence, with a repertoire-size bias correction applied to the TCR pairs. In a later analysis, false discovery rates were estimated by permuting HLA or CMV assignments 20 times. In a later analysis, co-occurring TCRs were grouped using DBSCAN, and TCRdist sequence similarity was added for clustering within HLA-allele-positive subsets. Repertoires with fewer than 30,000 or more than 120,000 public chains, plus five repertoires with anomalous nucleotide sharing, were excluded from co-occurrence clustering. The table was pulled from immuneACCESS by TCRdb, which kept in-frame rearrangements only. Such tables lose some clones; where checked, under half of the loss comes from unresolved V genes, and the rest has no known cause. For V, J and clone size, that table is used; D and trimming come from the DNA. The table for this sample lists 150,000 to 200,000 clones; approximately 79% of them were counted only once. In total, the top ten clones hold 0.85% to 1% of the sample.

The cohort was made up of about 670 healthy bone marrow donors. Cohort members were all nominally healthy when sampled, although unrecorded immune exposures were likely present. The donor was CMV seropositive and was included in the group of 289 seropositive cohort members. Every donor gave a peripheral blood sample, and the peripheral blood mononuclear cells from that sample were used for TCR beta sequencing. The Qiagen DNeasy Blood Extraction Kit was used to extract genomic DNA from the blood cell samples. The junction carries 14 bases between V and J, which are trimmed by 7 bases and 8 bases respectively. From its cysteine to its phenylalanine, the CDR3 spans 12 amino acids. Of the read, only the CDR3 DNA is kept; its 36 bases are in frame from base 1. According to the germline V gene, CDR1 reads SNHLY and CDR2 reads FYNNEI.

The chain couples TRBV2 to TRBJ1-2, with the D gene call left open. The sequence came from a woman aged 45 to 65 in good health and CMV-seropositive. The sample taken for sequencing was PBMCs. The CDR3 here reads CASKGGNGGYTF. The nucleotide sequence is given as TGTGCCAGCAAAGGAGGGAACGGAGGCTACACCTTC.